Sequencing of this T cell receptor (beta chain) was carried out in a study of blood T cell repertoires in COVID-19. Clones were read by immunoSEQ multiplex PCR, and TCRdb kept only the in-frame ones, dropping some. The sample gives about 220,000 clones, just under 85% of which show up once; approximately 1.2% is in the top ten. CDR1 LNHNV and CDR2 YYDKDF come from the germline V gene (reference sequence). The CDR3 extends over 16 amino acids. V was trimmed by 3 bases and J by 2 bases, leaving 17 bases between them. The sample was PBMCs or T cells enriched from blood (not recorded which). The clonotype originates from a woman aged 40 to 50 with acute COVID-19. The chain combines TRBV15 with TRBJ2-7; tentatively, D is TRBD1 (6 bases). The CDR3 DNA follows: TGTGCCACCAGCAGTCCGCTGACAGGACGTACCTACGAGCAGTACTTC. It codes for CATSSPLTGRTYEQYF.